The rows below give T cell receptor beta chains drawn from one sample of a study of shared clonotypes between healthy human individuals. The table came from immunoSEQ multiplex PCR; TCRdb's copy has only in-frame clones and leaves some out. The sample has about 1 million clones, roughly 80% seen once. The sequenced sample was memory CD4+ T cells sorted from blood. These receptors were taken from a man aged 18 to 35 in good health. Each CDR3 is given with its conserved first and last residue. Fields, in order: J gene, clone size, D gene, V gene, CDR3 DNA, CDR3 protein. The D gene is left open where the match is weak. Some rows mark clone size as missing; the rest say once, few, many or name a class of expanded clone.

J gene: TRBJ2-7; clone size: .; D gene: .; V gene: TRBV7-9; CDR3 DNA: TGTGCCAGCAGCGCCCGGGGCGAGCAGTACTTC; CDR3 protein: CASSARGEQYF
J gene: TRBJ2-5; clone size: .; D gene: TRBD2; V gene: TRBV2; CDR3 DNA: TGTGCCAGCAGGAGACTAGCGGGGCGTCATTCTCAAGAGACCCAGTACTTC; CDR3 protein: CASRRLAGRHSQETQYF
J gene: TRBJ2-3; clone size: .; D gene: .; V gene: TRBV28; CDR3 DNA: TGTGCCAGCAGTTCCCCTCCCGGCAGGGCTGAAAGCACAGATACGCAGTATTTT; CDR3 protein: CASSSPPGRAESTDTQYF
J gene: TRBJ2-3; clone size: .; D gene: TRBD2; V gene: TRBV5-4; CDR3 DNA: TGTGCCAGCAGCTTGACTAGCGGAAACACAGATACGCAGTATTTT; CDR3 protein: CASSLTSGNTDTQYF
J gene: TRBJ1-6; clone size: few; D gene: .; V gene: TRBV30; CDR3 DNA: TGTGCCTGGAGTGATAATAGGGATTCACCCCTCCACTTT; CDR3 protein: CAWSDNRDSPLHF
J gene: TRBJ2-7; clone size: .; D gene: .; V gene: TRBV10-3; CDR3 DNA: TGTGCCATCAGTGAGCTGGCAGAGCGCGTCTACGAGCAGTACTTC; CDR3 protein: CAISELAERVYEQYF
J gene: TRBJ1-1; clone size: .; D gene: .; V gene: TRBV2; CDR3 DNA: TGTGCCAGCAGTGGGACATTGAACACTGAAGCTTTCTTT; CDR3 protein: CASSGTLNTEAFF
J gene: TRBJ1-1; clone size: once; D gene: .; V gene: TRBV6-5; CDR3 DNA: TGTGCCAGCAGACCCGCAGGGTCCAACACTGAAGCTTTCTTT; CDR3 protein: CASRPAGSNTEAFF
J gene: TRBJ2-2; clone size: .; D gene: .; V gene: TRBV7-6; CDR3 DNA: TGTGCCAGCAGCTTAGATTACTCGAACACCGGGGAGCTGTTTTTT; CDR3 protein: CASSLDYSNTGELFF
J gene: TRBJ2-1; clone size: .; D gene: .; V gene: TRBV4-3; CDR3 DNA: TGCGCCAGCAGCCAAGAAGGGACCGGCTACAATGAGCAGTTCTTC; CDR3 protein: CASSQEGTGYNEQFF
J gene: TRBJ1-2; clone size: .; D gene: .; V gene: TRBV2; CDR3 DNA: TGTGCCAGCAGTGACCTACAGGGTAACTATGGCTACACCTTC; CDR3 protein: CASSDLQGNYGYTF
J gene: TRBJ1-5; clone size: .; D gene: .; V gene: TRBV6-5; CDR3 DNA: TGTGCCAGCAGTCCCTGGTCGGGGGCCCATCAGCCCCAGCATTTT; CDR3 protein: CASSPWSGAHQPQHF
J gene: TRBJ2-2; clone size: .; D gene: TRBD2; V gene: TRBV29-1; CDR3 DNA: TGCAGCGTCCCGGGAGGGAGCGGCACCGGGGAGCTGTTTTTT; CDR3 protein: CSVPGGSGTGELFF
J gene: TRBJ2-6; clone size: few; D gene: .; V gene: TRBV7-3; CDR3 DNA: TGTGCCAGCAGCGCCCCACTGGATTCTGGGGCCAACGTCCTGACTTTC; CDR3 protein: CASSAPLDSGANVLTF
J gene: TRBJ1-2; clone size: once; D gene: .; V gene: TRBV18; CDR3 DNA: TGTGCCAGCTCACCGGGGAGGGATAACTATGGCTACACCTTC; CDR3 protein: CASSPGRDNYGYTF
J gene: TRBJ2-3; clone size: many; D gene: .; V gene: TRBV5-8; CDR3 DNA: TGTGCCAGCAGCCCGGACGGGTGGGTCCGGGATACGCAGTATTTT; CDR3 protein: CASSPDGWVRDTQYF
J gene: TRBJ2-5; clone size: .; D gene: .; V gene: TRBV19; CDR3 DNA: TGTGCCAGTAGGTACAGGGCACAAGAGACCCAGTACTTC; CDR3 protein: CASRYRAQETQYF